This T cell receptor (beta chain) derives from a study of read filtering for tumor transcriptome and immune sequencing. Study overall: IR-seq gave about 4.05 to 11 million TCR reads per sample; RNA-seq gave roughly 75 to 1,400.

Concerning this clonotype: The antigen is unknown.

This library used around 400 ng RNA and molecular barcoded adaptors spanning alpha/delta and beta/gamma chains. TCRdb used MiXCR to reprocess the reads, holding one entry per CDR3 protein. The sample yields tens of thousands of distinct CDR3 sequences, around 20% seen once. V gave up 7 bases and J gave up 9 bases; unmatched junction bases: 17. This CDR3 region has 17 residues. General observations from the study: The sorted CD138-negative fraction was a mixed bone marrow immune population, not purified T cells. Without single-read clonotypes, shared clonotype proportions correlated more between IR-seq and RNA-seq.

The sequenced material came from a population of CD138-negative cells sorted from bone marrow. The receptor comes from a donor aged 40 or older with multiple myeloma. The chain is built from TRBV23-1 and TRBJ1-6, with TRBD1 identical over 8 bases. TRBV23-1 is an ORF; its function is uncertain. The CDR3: CASNGDRGPTRGSPLHF. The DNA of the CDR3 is TGCGCCAGCAACGGTGACAGGGGACCAACTCGGGGTTCACCCCTCCACTTT.